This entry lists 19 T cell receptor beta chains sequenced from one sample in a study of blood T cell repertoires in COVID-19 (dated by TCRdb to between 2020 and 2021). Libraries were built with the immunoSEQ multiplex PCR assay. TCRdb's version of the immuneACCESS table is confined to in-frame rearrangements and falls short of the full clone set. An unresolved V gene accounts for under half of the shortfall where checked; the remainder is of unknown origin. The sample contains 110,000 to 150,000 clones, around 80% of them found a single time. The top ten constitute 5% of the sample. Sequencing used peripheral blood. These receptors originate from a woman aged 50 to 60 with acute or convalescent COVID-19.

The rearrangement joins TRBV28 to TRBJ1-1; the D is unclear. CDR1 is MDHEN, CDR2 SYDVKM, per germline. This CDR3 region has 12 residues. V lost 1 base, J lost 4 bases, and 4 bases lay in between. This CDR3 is CASSLLSTEAFF. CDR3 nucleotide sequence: TGTGCCAGCAGTTTATTGAGCACTGAAGCTTTCTTT.

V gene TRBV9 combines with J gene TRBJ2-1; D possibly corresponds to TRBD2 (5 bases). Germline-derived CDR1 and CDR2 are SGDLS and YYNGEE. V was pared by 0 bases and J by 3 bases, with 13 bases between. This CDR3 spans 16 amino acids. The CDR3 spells CASSVGRLAGYNEQFF. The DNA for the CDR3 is TGTGCCAGCAGCGTAGGAAGGCTAGCAGGCTACAATGAGCAGTTCTTC.

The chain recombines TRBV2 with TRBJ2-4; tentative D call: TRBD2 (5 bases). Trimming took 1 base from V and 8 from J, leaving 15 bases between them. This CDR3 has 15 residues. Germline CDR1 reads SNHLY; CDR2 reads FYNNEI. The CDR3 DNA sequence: TGTGCCAGCAGTGAAGAAGGCGATGTGGGAGACATTCAGTACTTC. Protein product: CASSEEGDVGDIQYF.

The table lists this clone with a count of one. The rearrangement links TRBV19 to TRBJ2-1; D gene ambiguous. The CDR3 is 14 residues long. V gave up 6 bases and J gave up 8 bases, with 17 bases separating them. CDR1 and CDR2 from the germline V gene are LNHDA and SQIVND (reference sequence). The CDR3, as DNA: TGTGCCAGTAGCCCCTTGGCAAGCGTGGATGAGCAGTTCTTC. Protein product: CASSPLASVDEQFF.

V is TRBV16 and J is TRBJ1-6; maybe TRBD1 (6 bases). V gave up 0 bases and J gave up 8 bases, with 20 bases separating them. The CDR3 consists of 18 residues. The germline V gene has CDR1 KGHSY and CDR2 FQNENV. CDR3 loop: CASSQSLQGPVLDSPLHF. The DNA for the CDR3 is TGTGCCAGCAGCCAATCGCTACAGGGTCCCGTCTTGGATTCACCCCTCCACTTT. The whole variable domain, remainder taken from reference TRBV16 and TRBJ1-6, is GEEVAQTPKHLVRGEGQKAKLYCAPIKGHSYVFWYQQVLKNEFKFLISFQNENVFDETGMPKERFSAKCLPNSPCSLEIQATKLEDSAVYFCASSQSLQGPVLDSPLHFGNGTRLTVT.

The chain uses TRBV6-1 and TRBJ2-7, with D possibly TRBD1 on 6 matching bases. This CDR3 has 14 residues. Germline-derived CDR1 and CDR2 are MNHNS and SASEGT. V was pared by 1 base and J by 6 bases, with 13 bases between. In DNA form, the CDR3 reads TGTGCCAGCAGTGAAGTATCAGGGGCGCGCGAGCAGTACTTC. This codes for CASSEVSGAREQYF.

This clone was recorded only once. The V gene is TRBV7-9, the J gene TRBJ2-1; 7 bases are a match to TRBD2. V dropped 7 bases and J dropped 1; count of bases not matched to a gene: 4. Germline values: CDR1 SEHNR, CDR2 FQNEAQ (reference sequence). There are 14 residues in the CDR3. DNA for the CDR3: TGTGCCAGCAACGTCGGGGGGTCCTACAATGAGCAGTTCTTC. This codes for CASNVGGSYNEQFF.

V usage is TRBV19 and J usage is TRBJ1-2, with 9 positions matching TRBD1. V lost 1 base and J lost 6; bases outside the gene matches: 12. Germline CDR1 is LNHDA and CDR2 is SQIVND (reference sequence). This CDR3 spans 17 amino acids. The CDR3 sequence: CASSIGPLPGQGDGYTF. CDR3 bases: TGTGCCAGTAGTATAGGACCCCTCCCGGGACAGGGCGATGGCTACACCTTC. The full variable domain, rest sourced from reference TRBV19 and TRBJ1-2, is DGGITQSPKYLFRKEGQNVTLSCEQNLNHDAMYWYRQDPGQGLRLIYYSQIVNDFQKGDIAEGYSVSREKKESFPLTVTSAQKNPTAFYLCASSIGPLPGQGDGYTFGSGTRLTVV.

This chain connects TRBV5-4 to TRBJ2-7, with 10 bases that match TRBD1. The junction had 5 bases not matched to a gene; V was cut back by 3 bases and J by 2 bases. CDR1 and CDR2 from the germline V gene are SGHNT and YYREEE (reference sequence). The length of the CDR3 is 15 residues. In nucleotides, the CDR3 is TGTGCCAGCAGCTCGGGGACAGGGGCAACCTACGAGCAGTACTTC. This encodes CASSSGTGATYEQYF.

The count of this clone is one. CDR3 loop: CASRNRDNPNQPQHF. CDR3 DNA sequence: TGTGCCAGCAGAAACCGGGACAACCCCAATCAGCCCCAGCATTTT. This chain links TRBV27 with TRBJ1-5, with D possibly being TRBD1 (6 bases). The germline V and J ends were trimmed by 6 bases and 3 bases, with 15 bases remaining between them. The CDR3 has 15 amino acids. Germline CDR1 MNHEY, CDR2 SMNVEV (reference sequence).

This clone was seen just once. The CDR3 protein is CASRSSGGAVGELFF. The CDR3 DNA reads TGTGCCAGCAGATCTAGCGGGGGGGCGGTCGGGGAGCTGTTTTTT. The chain has TRBV6-6 and TRBJ2-2, with 12 positions matching TRBD2. Losses at the gene ends were 6 bases for V and 7 bases for J; bases not matched to a gene: 6. The length of the CDR3 is 15 residues. The germline V gene has CDR1 MNHNY and CDR2 SVGAGI (reference sequence).

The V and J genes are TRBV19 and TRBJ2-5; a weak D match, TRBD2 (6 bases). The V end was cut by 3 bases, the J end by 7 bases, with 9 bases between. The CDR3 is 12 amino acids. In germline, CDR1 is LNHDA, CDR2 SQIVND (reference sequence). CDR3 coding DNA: TGTGCCAGTAGTATTCCCGGGGGGACCCAGTACTTC. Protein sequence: CASSIPGGTQYF.

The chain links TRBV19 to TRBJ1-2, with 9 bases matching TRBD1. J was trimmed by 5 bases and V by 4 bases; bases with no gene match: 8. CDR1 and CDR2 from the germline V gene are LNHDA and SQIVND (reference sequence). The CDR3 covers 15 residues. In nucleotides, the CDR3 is TGTGCCAGTAGTACCCGCCCAGGACAGGGGTATGGCTACACCTTC. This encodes CASSTRPGQGYGYTF.

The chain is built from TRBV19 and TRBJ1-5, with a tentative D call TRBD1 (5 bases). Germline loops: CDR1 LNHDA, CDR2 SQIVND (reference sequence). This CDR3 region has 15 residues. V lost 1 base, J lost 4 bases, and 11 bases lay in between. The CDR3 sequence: CASSIAPTANQPQHF. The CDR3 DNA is TGTGCCAGTAGTATAGCCCCGACAGCTAATCAGCCCCAGCATTTT.

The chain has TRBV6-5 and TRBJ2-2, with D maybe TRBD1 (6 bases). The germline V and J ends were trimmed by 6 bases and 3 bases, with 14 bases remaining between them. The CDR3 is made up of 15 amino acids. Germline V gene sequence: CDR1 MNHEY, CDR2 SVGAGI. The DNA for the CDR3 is TGTGCCAGCAGCGTACAGGGTGCGGACACCGGGGAGCTGTTTTTT. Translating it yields CASSVQGADTGELFF.

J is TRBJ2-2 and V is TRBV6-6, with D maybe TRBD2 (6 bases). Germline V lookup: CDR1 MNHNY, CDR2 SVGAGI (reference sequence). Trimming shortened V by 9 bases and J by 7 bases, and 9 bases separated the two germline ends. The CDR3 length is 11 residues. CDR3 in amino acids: CASGRDGELFF. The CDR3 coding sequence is TGTGCCAGTGGGCGGGACGGGGAGCTGTTTTTT.

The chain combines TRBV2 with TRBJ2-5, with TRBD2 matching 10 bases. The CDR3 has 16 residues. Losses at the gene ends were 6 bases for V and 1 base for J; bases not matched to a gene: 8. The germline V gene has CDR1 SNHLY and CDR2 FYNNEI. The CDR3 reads CASSALLAGTQETQYF. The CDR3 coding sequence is TGTGCCAGCAGCGCCCTACTAGCGGGGACCCAAGAGACCCAGTACTTC.

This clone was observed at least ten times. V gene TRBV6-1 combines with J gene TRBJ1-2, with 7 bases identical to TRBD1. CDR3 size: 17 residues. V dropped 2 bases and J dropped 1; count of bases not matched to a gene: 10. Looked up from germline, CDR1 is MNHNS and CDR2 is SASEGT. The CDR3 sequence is CASSETIGTDFNYGYTF. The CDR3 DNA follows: TGTGCCAGCAGTGAAACAATCGGGACAGACTTTAACTATGGCTACACCTTC.

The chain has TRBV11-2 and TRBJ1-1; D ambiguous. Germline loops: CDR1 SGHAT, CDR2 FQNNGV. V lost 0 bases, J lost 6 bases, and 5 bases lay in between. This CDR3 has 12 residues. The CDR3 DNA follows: TGTGCCAGCAGCTTAGAACTAGCTGAAGCTTTCTTT. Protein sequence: CASSLELAEAFF.